This T cell receptor (beta chain) was sequenced in a study of control samples from healthy donors and cancer patients. Trimming shortened V by 3 bases and J by 1 base, and 15 bases separated the two germline ends. The V gene's germline CDR1 is LNHDA and CDR2 SQIVND (reference sequence). The CDR3 has 16 residues. TCRdb's table, derived via immunoSEQ multiplex PCR, lists solely in-frame clones and lacks some. The sample has 85,000 to 110,000 clones, more than 85% seen once. This sequence joins TRBV19 and TRBJ1-1; D is perhaps TRBD1 (5 bases). The sample comprised PBMCs. The TCR sequence derives from a man aged 55 to 69 with lung cancer. The CDR3 DNA is TGTGCCAGTAGTATTTCCCTGGGGGTGACGAACACTGAAGCTTTCTTT. Its translation: CASSISLGVTNTEAFF.